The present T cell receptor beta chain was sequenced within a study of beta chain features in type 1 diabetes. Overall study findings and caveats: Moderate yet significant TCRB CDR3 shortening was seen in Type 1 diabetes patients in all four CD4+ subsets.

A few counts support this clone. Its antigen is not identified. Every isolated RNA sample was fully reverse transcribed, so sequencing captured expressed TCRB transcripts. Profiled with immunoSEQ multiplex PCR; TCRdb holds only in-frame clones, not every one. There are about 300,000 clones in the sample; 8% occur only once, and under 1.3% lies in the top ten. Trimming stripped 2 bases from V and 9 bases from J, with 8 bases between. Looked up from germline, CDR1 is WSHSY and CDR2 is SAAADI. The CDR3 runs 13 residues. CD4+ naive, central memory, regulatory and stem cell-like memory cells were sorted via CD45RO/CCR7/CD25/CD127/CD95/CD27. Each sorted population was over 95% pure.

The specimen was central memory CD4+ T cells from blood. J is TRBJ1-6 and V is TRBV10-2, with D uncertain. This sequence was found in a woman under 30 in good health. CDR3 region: CASSETGFSPLHF. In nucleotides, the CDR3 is TGCGCCAGCAGTGAGACGGGATTTTCACCCCTCCACTTT.